Below, 25 T cell receptor beta chains from the same sample are listed, as sequenced in a study of blood T cell repertoires in COVID-19. Generated by immunoSEQ multiplex PCR, the TCRdb table keeps only in-frame clones and is missing some. The sample shows fewer than 200,000 clones, roughly 84% of them seen only once. Sequencing was carried out using peripheral blood. Source of these receptors: a man aged 55 to 70 who had recovered from COVID-19.

The chain links TRBV7-6 to TRBJ2-5; TRBD2 matches at 11 bases. The CDR3 contains 15 residues. Looked up from germline, CDR1 is SGHVS and CDR2 is FNYEAQ. J lost 5 bases, V lost 5 bases, and 7 bases had no gene match. The CDR3: CASSDSGGALETQYF. As DNA, the CDR3 is TGTGCCAGCAGCGATAGCGGGGGGGCCTTGGAGACCCAGTACTTC.

This chain links TRBV7-8 with TRBJ2-1; no clear D gene. V shed 0 bases and J shed 7 bases, with 7 bases lying between them. The CDR3 is 13 amino acids. In germline, CDR1 is SGHVS, CDR2 FQNEAQ. The CDR3 DNA follows: TGTGCCAGCAGCTTAGCAGCTTTGAATGAGCAGTTCTTC. This gives the protein CASSLAALNEQFF. Complete variable domain (other parts from reference TRBV7-8 and TRBJ2-1): GAGVSQSPRYKVAKRGQDVALRCDPISGHVSLFWYQQALGQGPEFLTYFQNEAQLDKSGLPSDRFFAERPEGSVSTLKIQRTQQEDSAVYLCASSLAALNEQFFGPGTRLTVL.

As DNA, the CDR3 is TGTGCCAGCAGCCAGAACAGGGGGCGGGGGTATGGCTACACCTTC. Translated, it gives CASSQNRGRGYGYTF. The chain uses TRBV7-2 and TRBJ1-2, with 9 bases fitting TRBD1. The germline V gene encodes CDR1 SGHTA and CDR2 FQGNSA. CDR3 length: 15 residues. V trimming: 5 bases; J trimming: 5 bases; junction bases outside the gene matches: 9.

The rearrangement uses TRBV6-5 and TRBJ1-2; D ambiguous. CDR1 MNHEY and CDR2 SVGAGI come from the germline V gene. Trimming stripped 6 bases from V and 1 base from J, with 6 bases between. The CDR3 is made up of 12 amino acids. In nucleotides, the CDR3 is TGTGCCAGCAGGACTTTTAACTATGGCTACACCTTC. It is translated as CASRTFNYGYTF.

The gene calls are TRBV29-1 and TRBJ1-3; D remains ambiguous. Between the trimmed V and J ends, which lost 6 bases and 4 bases, there was a span of 13 bases. The V gene's germline CDR1 is SQVTM and CDR2 ANQGSEA. The CDR3 is 13 residues long. The DNA for the CDR3 is TGCAGCGTCCGGGTTAACGCGGGAAACACCATATATTTT. Its protein product is CSVRVNAGNTIYF.

CDR3 in DNA: TGTGCCAGCAGCGTAGGCCCCGACATCTCCGGAAACACCATATATTTT. It codes for CASSVGPDISGNTIYF. The gene calls are TRBV9 and TRBJ1-3; D gene unclear. Germline V lookup: CDR1 SGDLS, CDR2 YYNGEE. The CDR3 consists of 16 residues. Trimming removed 0 bases at V and 4 bases at J, with 14 bases between. Full variable domain (rest looked up from reference TRBV9 and TRBJ1-3): DSGVTQTPKHLITATGQRVTLRCSPRSGDLSVYWYQQSLDQGLQFLIQYYNGEERAKGNILERFSAQQFPDLHSELNLSSLELGDSALYFCASSVGPDISGNTIYFGEGSWLTVV.

This clone occurred many times. This chain uses TRBV7-9 with TRBJ2-2; 7 bases agree with TRBD1. Germline CDR1 and CDR2: SEHNR and FQNEAQ (reference sequence). Unmatched junction bases numbered 12, after V lost 8 bases and J lost 6 bases. CDR3 length: 15 amino acids. This chain's CDR3 is CASPRQGFLAGELFF. CDR3 nucleotides: TGTGCCAGCCCCAGACAGGGATTTTTGGCCGGGGAGCTGTTTTTT.

This clone was seen just once. J is TRBJ1-2 and V is TRBV30, with D maybe TRBD1 (6 bases). This CDR3 is built from 19 residues. From germline, CDR1 is GTSNPN and CDR2 SVGIG (reference sequence). The V end lost 0 bases, the J end lost 0 bases, and 23 bases lay between the germline ends. The DNA of the CDR3 is TGTGCCTGGAGTGTACTAGGTGGCTCCAGACAGGCGACTAACTATGGCTACACCTTC. This sequence encodes CAWSVLGGSRQATNYGYTF.

J is TRBJ2-7 and V is TRBV19; D is possibly TRBD2 (5 bases). The V gene lost 10 bases and the J gene lost 1 base, with 14 bases spanning the gap. The CDR3 consists of 13 residues. Germline CDR1 reads LNHDA; CDR2 reads SQIVND (reference sequence). The CDR3 DNA sequence: TGTGCCACCGCTGAAGCGGATTCCTACGAGCAGTACTTC. It specifies CATAEADSYEQYF.

The chain has TRBV18 and TRBJ1-1, with 11 bases identical to TRBD1. Trimming took 3 bases from V and 4 from J; bases not matched to a gene: 4. The CDR3 consists of 15 residues. Germline-derived CDR1 and CDR2 are KGHSH and LQKENI. The CDR3 DNA sequence: TGTGCCAGCTCACCTCCAGGGACAGGGGGCACTGAAGCTTTCTTT. Protein: CASSPPGTGGTEAFF.

The chain couples TRBV24-1 to TRBJ2-2; TRBD2 matches 8 bases. Per the germline V gene, CDR1 is KGHDR and CDR2 is SFDVKD. The CDR3 runs to 15 residues. Trimming removed 7 bases from V and 7 bases from J; junction bases left unmatched: 10. For the CDR3, the DNA is TGTGCCACCAGCTCTGCCGGGGGGGCTGACGGGGAGCTGTTTTTT. Its protein is CATSSAGGADGELFF.

The chain carries TRBV11-2 and TRBJ2-1, with 9 bases identical to TRBD2. From germline, CDR1 is SGHAT and CDR2 FQNNGV. This CDR3 has 14 residues. The V and J ends lost 5 bases and 7 bases, in that order; junction bases with no gene match: 6. The CDR3 is CASSRGGARNEQFF. The DNA for the CDR3 is TGTGCCAGCAGCCGCGGGGGGGCGCGGAATGAGCAGTTCTTC.

For the CDR3, the DNA is TGTGCCAGTAGTTCTGGACTACGGCTCTCTGGGGCCAACGTCCTGACTTTC. Translation: CASSSGLRLSGANVLTF. The rearrangement links TRBV19 to TRBJ2-6; tentative D call: TRBD2 (6 bases). The germline V gene encodes CDR1 LNHDA and CDR2 SQIVND (reference sequence). The CDR3 has 17 amino acids. V lost 5 bases to trimming and J lost 0 bases, with 14 bases between them.

This chain joins TRBV27 and TRBJ2-3; D is perhaps TRBD1 (6 bases). The germline V gene encodes CDR1 MNHEY and CDR2 SMNVEV (reference sequence). V was clipped by 4 bases and J by 9 bases, with 17 bases between them. This CDR3 contains 14 residues. The CDR3, as DNA: TGTGCCAGCAGTTCCTTACCTACAGGGAGCACGCAGTATTTT. Protein product: CASSSLPTGSTQYF.

V is TRBV10-3 and J is TRBJ2-2; 9 bases fit TRBD2. Germline values: CDR1 ENHRY, CDR2 SYGVKD. The CDR3 loop spans 15 amino acids. After removal of 8 bases from V and 8 bases from J, the junction contained 12 bases not matched to a gene. The CDR3 DNA reads as TGTGCCATCCGCCTGACTAGCGGACCTATGGGGGAGCTGTTTTTT. This encodes CAIRLTSGPMGELFF.

This rearrangement joins TRBV18 to TRBJ2-4; 7 positions match TRBD1. The CDR3 runs to 15 residues. Trimming took 3 bases from V and 5 from J; bases not matched to a gene: 7. CDR1 and CDR2 from the germline V gene are KGHSH and LQKENI. The CDR3 sequence is CASSPPLGGENIQYF. CDR3 coding DNA: TGTGCCAGCTCACCTCCCCTAGGGGGCGAAAACATTCAGTACTTC.

This clone was picked up a small number of times. The V gene is TRBV27, the J gene TRBJ2-2; tentative D call: TRBD1 (5 bases). The CDR3 consists of 12 residues. The V end lost 5 bases, the J end lost 8 bases, and 9 bases lay between the germline ends. Germline loops: CDR1 MNHEY, CDR2 SMNVEV (reference sequence). The CDR3 reads CASSPNRGELFF. In DNA, the CDR3 is TGTGCCAGCAGTCCTAACAGGGGGGAGCTGTTTTTT.

This clone has just a few counts. The rearrangement links TRBV19 to TRBJ1-5; D call uncertain. V gave up 4 bases and J gave up 9 bases, with 16 bases separating them. Germline lookup yields CDR1 LNHDA and CDR2 SQIVND (reference sequence). This CDR3 spans 14 amino acids. CDR3 nucleotides: TGTGCCAGTAGTAGCCAAGGCGGGGAAGGGCCCCAGCATTTT. It yields the protein CASSSQGGEGPQHF. The complete variable domain, with remaining parts taken from reference TRBV19 and TRBJ1-5, reads DGGITQSPKYLFRKEGQNVTLSCEQNLNHDAMYWYRQDPGQGLRLIYYSQIVNDFQKGDIAEGYSVSREKKESFPLTVTSAQKNPTAFYLCASSSQGGEGPQHFGDGTRLSIL.

The chain carries TRBV7-9 and TRBJ2-3; D is unclear. V was clipped by 0 bases and J by 2 bases, with 9 bases between them. CDR3 length equals 15 residues. Germline V CDR1 and CDR2: SEHNR, FQNEAQ (reference sequence). In nucleotides, the CDR3 is TGTGCCAGCAGCTTAGCGTTACAGCCCACAGATACGCAGTATTTT. Translated: CASSLALQPTDTQYF.

The chain uses TRBV5-4 and TRBJ2-5; D is possibly TRBD1 (6 bases). The CDR3 is made up of 14 amino acids. From germline, CDR1 is SGHNT and CDR2 YYREEE (reference sequence). V lost 7 bases and J 3 bases, leaving 16 bases between the germline ends. This CDR3 is CASGLSGGEETQYF. The CDR3 DNA is TGTGCCAGCGGCCTCTCTGGGGGCGAAGAGACCCAGTACTTC.

The chain is built from TRBV18 and TRBJ1-3; D not resolved. CDR3 length equals 16 residues. The V end was cut by 6 bases, the J end by 0 bases, with 15 bases between. Germline CDR1 is KGHSH and CDR2 is LQKENI. The CDR3 DNA sequence: TGTGCCAGCTCGCTCGCTCTCCCGAGCTCTGGAAACACCATATATTTT. This gives the protein CASSLALPSSGNTIYF.

The chain couples TRBV18 to TRBJ2-1; 8 bases are a match to TRBD2. CDR3 length equals 16 residues. After removal of 0 bases from V and 5 bases from J, the junction contained 6 bases not matched to a gene. Looked up from germline, CDR1 is KGHSH and CDR2 is LQKENI. CDR3 coding DNA: TGTGCCAGCTCACCACCGAGCGGGGGCACACACAATGAGCAGTTCTTC. Amino acid sequence: CASSPPSGGTHNEQFF.

This chain connects TRBV7-2 to TRBJ1-3, with unresolved D. V lost 0 bases and J lost 5, with 8 bases in between. CDR1 and CDR2 from the germline V gene are SGHTA and FQGNSA. The CDR3 has 14 amino acids. In nucleotides, the CDR3 is TGTGCCAGCAGCTTAGCCAGAAATCGAAACACCATATATTTT. Translated: CASSLARNRNTIYF.

This rearrangement joins TRBV6-6 to TRBJ2-3; 7 bases agree with TRBD1. The junction had 4 bases not matched to a gene; V was cut back by 7 bases and J by 0 bases. Germline V gene data show CDR1 as MNHNY and CDR2 as SVGAGI (reference sequence). The CDR3 contains 14 residues. CDR3 in DNA: TGTGCCAGCATCCGGGACAGTAGCACAGATACGCAGTATTTT. It is translated as CASIRDSSTDTQYF.

The chain has TRBV6-1 and TRBJ1-6; TRBD1 matches at 7 bases. The CDR3 consists of 14 residues. J lost 7 bases, V lost 2 bases, and 2 bases had no gene match. CDR1 MNHNS and CDR2 SASEGT come from the germline V gene. CDR3 sequence reads: CASSERRGNSPLHF. In nucleotides, the CDR3 is TGTGCCAGCAGTGAACGCAGGGGGAATTCACCCCTCCACTTT.